The source of this T cell receptor (beta chain) is a study of blood T cell repertoires in COVID-19. Germline CDR1 LNHDA, CDR2 SQIVND (reference sequence). J gave up 5 bases and V 4 bases, and 0 bases lay outside the gene matches. The CDR3 covers 14 residues. How the authors handled the data: Quantification of nucleated cells was approximated via reference gene primer amplification. Profiling relied on immunoSEQ multiplex PCR, and the TCRdb table lists in-frame clones only, not all of them. D and trimming come from the DNA, and the V and J calls and clone size come from that table. The sample includes approximately 200,000 clones, about 81% of them seen just once. Seattle enrolled patients during active infection and tracked them longitudinally.

The rearrangement links TRBV19 to TRBJ2-1; 12 nucleotides align to TRBD2. Material: peripheral blood. This sequence originates from a woman of 80 years or more with COVID-19, enrolled during active disease. CDR3 sequence reads: CASSRLAGDNEQFF. Here the CDR3 DNA reads TGTGCCAGTAGTAGACTAGCGGGAGACAATGAGCAGTTCTTC.